Sequencing of this T cell receptor beta chain was carried out in a study of blood T cell repertoires in COVID-19 (dated by TCRdb to about 2020). With respect to the entire study: Samples covering the acute and convalescent phases of COVID-19 were provided by collaborators in the United States, Italy and Spain. The prospective study material was composed of cDNA or gDNA derived from T cells, B-cell-depleted T cells, or PBMCs. Subjects who had been exposed to COVID-19, were actively infected with it, or had recovered from it provided the deeply sampled blood TCRbeta repertoires that made up the dataset. The repertoires were released in a freely available public database intended as a resource for research on the immune response to SARS-CoV-2. The samples were drawn from the first 160 participants of the ongoing ImmuneRACE study and from 1,254 subjects provided by 6 global collaborators. Sample metadata almost always included a de-identified subject ID, COVID-19 status, age in years and sex. Where available, HLA class I and class II types were taken from metadata supplied by the sample provider and were not determined by assay-based typing.

From the cysteine up to the phenylalanine, the CDR3 has a length of 15 residues. Here the CDR3 DNA is all that survives: 45 bases in frame from base 1. Taken from the germline V gene, the CDR1 and CDR2 loops are KGHSH and LQKENI. V and J are truncated by 6 bases and 3 bases respectively, leaving an intervening sequence of 18 bases. Each collaborating institution followed its own protocols to collect whole blood in K2EDTA tubes. For TCRbeta analysis, collaborators shipped samples in one of three forms: frozen whole blood, isolated PBMCs, or DNA extracted from either of those sample types. The immunoSEQ Assay, a bias-controlled multiplex PCR, was used to amplify TCRbeta CDR3 regions from genomic DNA. On the authors' methods: Within the assay, amplification of reference gene primers was used to estimate how many nucleated cells each sample contained. To quantify the absolute abundance of each unique TCRbeta CDR3 rearrangement, sequence reads were collapsed and filtered. For each sample, productive Simpson clonality was calculated by taking the square root of Simpson's diversity index across productive rearrangements. Here the immuneACCESS table is served through TCRdb, limited to in-frame sequences with V and J called. Missing clones are a known gap in these copies; in checked studies unresolved V genes cover under half, and the rest lacks a known reason. V and J calls and clone size are given by that table; D and trimming were obtained from the DNA. Present in this sample are under 85,000 clones, 75% to 90% of which were seen just once. The ten largest clones take up over 5.5% of the sample.

A word on this clone: Its antigen has not been determined. No base qualities exist here, and no much larger clone lies one base off it.

On the study overall, not on this receptor specifically: The amount of clinical and demographic metadata varied by source and participant and was provided uncurated.

The source of this sequence is a man between 60 and 75 years old with active or convalescent COVID-19. Specimen: peripheral blood. The chain was built from TRBV18 and TRBJ2-7, and TRBD2 may be the D gene, going by 5 matching bases. The CDR3 corresponds to CASSPDQRTLYEQYF. The nucleotides read TGTGCCAGCTCGCCGGACCAGCGGACCCTCTACGAGCAGTACTTC.